This TCR beta chain was identified during a study of shared clonotypes between healthy human individuals (dated by TCRdb to 2018 to 2021). About the full investigation: Two women and a few men aged 18 to 49 years were included in the cohort. To increase sequencing depth and limit assay-specific biases, different laboratories used diverse techniques to prepare libraries and sequence TCR repertoires. To estimate repertoire size and how much clonotypes are shared between individuals, the study performed deep sequencing of blood TCR repertoires from a few healthy adults. Per donor, leukapheresis produced somewhere between about 0.85 and 8.9 billion PBMCs. For each donor, three plates each were used for CD4 naive and CD4 memory, two plates were used for CD8 naive, and one plate was used for CD8 memory. General conclusions and limits of the study: Sampling was limited to blood, and TCR repertoires in tissue likely differ from TCR repertoires in blood. Clonotypes shared by all four sorted-subset donors showed higher generation probabilities than non-shared clonotypes. Based on pairwise subsampling, the degree of clonotype sharing among donors was expected to be affected by sequencing depth. Estimated clonotype richness was generally larger for naive than for memory subsets. About 4.5% of naive CD4, 3.5% of naive CD8, approximately 2% of memory CD4, and approximately 0.4% of memory CD8 clonotypes were shared across a few donors. The genetic and exposure-history diversity represented was limited by the small number of donors. Even with the large sequencing depth, rarefaction of the sorted-subset datasets indicated that sequencing was incomplete.

Using the deep immunoSEQ assay, multiplex PCR amplified TCR CDR3 regions from genomic DNA. For each cell subset, the extracted genomic DNA was distributed evenly across all wells of several immunoSEQ 96-well plates, and each plate served as one replicate. For sorted subsets, roughly 190 ng of genomic DNA, equivalent to about 30,000 T cell genomes, went into each replicate PCR. The purified libraries were quantified using a Qubit 3.0 fluorometer, sized with a Bioanalyzer 2100, and then quantified again using the KAPA Library Quantification kit. Every immunoSEQ 96-well plate was sequenced on a dedicated single-read 150-cycle Illumina NextSeq 550 flow cell. Per the original workflow: The immunoSEQ output contained only junctional sequences without quality scores, so filtering could not match that applied to full-length reads. To assign V/J genes and CDR3, sequences were annotated using PyIR, a Python wrapper for IgBLAST v1.9, with IMGT germline references. Reads were removed for weak V/J assignments (E-value above 1e-6), missing CDR3, stop codons, out-of-frame junctions, or ambiguous translated residues. V3J clonotypes were defined as sequences sharing the same inferred V gene, J gene, and CDR3 amino acid sequence. Percentage overlap between repertoires was calculated by dividing the number of shared unique clonotypes by the size of the smaller repertoire. RTK rarefaction, the Chao1 estimator, and Recon v2.1 estimates of unobserved clonotypes were used to assess repertoire richness. Generation probabilities for all TCRbeta clonotypes obtained by the gDNA method from a few donors were computed using OLGA. In TCRdb, the immuneACCESS table is reduced to in-frame sequences with V and J assigned. These tables do not hold every clone; where another copy was compared, an unresolved V gene accounts for under half, and the others remain unexplained. Clonal size and the V and J genes are those of that table, whereas D and trimming came from the DNA. The sample has roughly 2.6 million clones on record, 85% to 95% of them singletons. Clones ranked in the top ten supply around 0.14% of the sample.

The donors were healthy, HIV-negative adults who had no recently reported acute infections or vaccinations. Every donor was a Caucasian adult residing in Nashville, Tennessee, USA. CD4+ T cells were enriched through magnetic negative selection, after which naive cells were positively selected on CD45RA and the remaining negative fraction served as the memory subset. Blood was obtained by leukapheresis, after which PBMCs were separated by Ficoll-Histopaque density gradient centrifugation and cryopreserved in liquid nitrogen vapor phase. Analytical flow cytometry was used to check the purity and quantity of each magnetically sorted T cell population. Genomic DNA was isolated from every sorted fraction and measured by UV absorbance on a Nanodrop 2000c. As concerns this clone: No cognate antigen has been identified for it. Within one base of it there is no much larger clone, and no base qualities were kept. The same CDR3 arises from other DNA sequences in this sample as well.

Sequenced: naive CD4+ T cells sorted from blood. Explained via the paper, the cell subset or site label denotes: CD45RA+ positively selected. The sequence derives from a man in his late teens or twenties in good health.

The DNA sequence reads TGTGCCAGCAGTTTACTAGCAGAGACCCAGTACTTC. This codes for CASSLLAETQYF. Recombination joined TRBV7-2 with TRBJ2-5; the D gene is possibly TRBD2, with 6 bases matching. The germline ends are 9 bases apart after V is trimmed by 6 bases and J by 4 bases. The CDR3 goes from the cysteine to the phenylalanine over 12 residues. The CDR3 DNA has 36 bases and is translated from base 1. The germline V gene yields SGHTA for CDR1 and FQGNSA for CDR2.